This is a list of T cell receptor beta chains from one sample in a study of beta chain features in type 1 diabetes. Sequencing used immunoSEQ multiplex PCR; TCRdb keeps in-frame clones, though not all of them. The profile shows about 340,000 clones, around 9% of them singletons. The sample was central memory CD4+ T cells from blood. Source of these receptors: a man aged 30-40 years with type 1 diabetes. Both conserved end residues are part of each CDR3. A D gene is named only where the DNA matches it firmly. The size of a clone is reported for some rows only, either as once, few or many, or as a class for expanded clones.

clone_size: .
j_call: TRBJ1-1
d_call: .
v_call: TRBV18
cdr3_nt: TGTGCCAGCTCACCAAGGGAGAACACTGAAGCTTTCTTT
cdr3_aa: CASSPRENTEAFF

clone_size: .
j_call: TRBJ2-2
d_call: .
v_call: TRBV5-1
cdr3_nt: TGCGCCAGCACCGGACCAAGGAACACCGGGGAGCTGTTTTTT
cdr3_aa: CASTGPRNTGELFF

clone_size: .
j_call: TRBJ2-2
d_call: TRBD1
v_call: TRBV11-3
cdr3_nt: TGTGCCAGCAGCTTGGGAAGGACAGGGCCCAAAAACACCGGGGAGCTGTTTTTT
cdr3_aa: CASSLGRTGPKNTGELFF

clone_size: few
j_call: TRBJ1-6
d_call: .
v_call: TRBV7-8
cdr3_nt: TGTGCCAGCAGCTTAGTGACTCGCCAGGGTTCCCTCCACTTT
cdr3_aa: CASSLVTRQGSLHF

clone_size: .
j_call: TRBJ1-2
d_call: TRBD1
v_call: TRBV6-6
cdr3_nt: TGTGCCAGCAGTCGGGACAGCCACTATGGCTACACCTTC
cdr3_aa: CASSRDSHYGYTF

clone_size: few
j_call: TRBJ2-1
d_call: .
v_call: TRBV7-2
cdr3_nt: TGTGCCAGCAGCCCCTCACACCAGGGAGATGAGCAGTTCTTC
cdr3_aa: CASSPSHQGDEQFF

clone_size: few
j_call: TRBJ2-7
d_call: .
v_call: TRBV29-1
cdr3_nt: TGCAGCGTTGAAGATAGGAGGGGAGAAAGCTACGAGCAGTACTTC
cdr3_aa: CSVEDRRGESYEQYF

clone_size: .
j_call: TRBJ2-5
d_call: TRBD1
v_call: TRBV2
cdr3_nt: TGTGCCAGCAGTCGGGACAGGAAAGAGACCCAGTACTTC
cdr3_aa: CASSRDRKETQYF

clone_size: few
j_call: TRBJ1-1
d_call: .
v_call: TRBV5-1
cdr3_nt: TGCGCCAGCAGCTTGTCCCGAAGGAACACTGAAGCTTTCTTT
cdr3_aa: CASSLSRRNTEAFF

clone_size: .
j_call: TRBJ2-3
d_call: TRBD1
v_call: TRBV15
cdr3_nt: TGTGCCACCAGCTTACAAAGAGGGGGCCGGGACCTTAGGGATACGCAGTATTTT
cdr3_aa: CATSLQRGGRDLRDTQYF

clone_size: few
j_call: TRBJ2-7
d_call: TRBD2
v_call: TRBV10-3
cdr3_nt: TGTGCCAGCAGTTTGACTAGCGGGGCTTCCTACGAGCAGTACTTC
cdr3_aa: CASSLTSGASYEQYF

clone_size: few
j_call: TRBJ2-4
d_call: .
v_call: TRBV7-2
cdr3_nt: TGTGCCAGCAGCTTAGGGGTCGGCGGAGCCAAAAACATTCAGTACTTC
cdr3_aa: CASSLGVGGAKNIQYF

clone_size: few
j_call: TRBJ2-3
d_call: .
v_call: TRBV28
cdr3_nt: TGTGCCAGTAGCGACGGGGCAGATACGCAGTATTTT
cdr3_aa: CASSDGADTQYF

clone_size: once
j_call: TRBJ2-2
d_call: .
v_call: TRBV6-5
cdr3_nt: TGTGCCAGCAGTCTTAAAGGGAACACCGGGGAGCTGTTTTTT
cdr3_aa: CASSLKGNTGELFF

clone_size: .
j_call: TRBJ1-1
d_call: .
v_call: TRBV10-3
cdr3_nt: TGTGCCATCATGGAGAACACTGAAGCTTTCTTT
cdr3_aa: CAIMENTEAFF

clone_size: few
j_call: TRBJ1-4
d_call: .
v_call: TRBV7-9
cdr3_nt: TGTGCCAGCAGCCTCGACAGGCTGAATGAAAAACTGTTTTTT
cdr3_aa: CASSLDRLNEKLFF

clone_size: .
j_call: TRBJ1-5
d_call: .
v_call: TRBV4-3
cdr3_nt: TGCGCCAGCAGCCAAGATTTGACTCAGCCCCAGCATTTT
cdr3_aa: CASSQDLTQPQHF

clone_size: few
j_call: TRBJ2-7
d_call: .
v_call: TRBV19
cdr3_nt: TGTGCCAGTACGGACCGGGAGGAGCAGTACTTC
cdr3_aa: CASTDREEQYF

clone_size: few
j_call: TRBJ2-3
d_call: .
v_call: TRBV7-9
cdr3_nt: TGTGCCAGCACTCTTGTGGGGGTGGGCACAGATACGCAGTATTTT
cdr3_aa: CASTLVGVGTDTQYF

clone_size: few
j_call: TRBJ1-1
d_call: TRBD1
v_call: TRBV7-2
cdr3_nt: TGTGCCAGCAGCTTACAGCAGGGGGGAGGTTGGACTGAAGCTTTCTTT
cdr3_aa: CASSLQQGGGWTEAFF

clone_size: .
j_call: TRBJ1-6
d_call: .
v_call: TRBV7-2
cdr3_nt: TGTGCCAGCAGCCAGGGGAGGAATAATTCACCCCTCCACTTT
cdr3_aa: CASSQGRNNSPLHF

clone_size: .
j_call: TRBJ2-7
d_call: .
v_call: TRBV20-1
cdr3_nt: TGCAGCGCGAATCTAGGCTACGAGCAGTACTTC
cdr3_aa: CSANLGYEQYF

clone_size: few
j_call: TRBJ2-2
d_call: .
v_call: TRBV7-2
cdr3_nt: TGTGCCAGCAGCCTCACAAGGGACACCGGGGAGCTGTTTTTT
cdr3_aa: CASSLTRDTGELFF

clone_size: few
j_call: TRBJ1-2
d_call: TRBD1
v_call: TRBV5-1
cdr3_nt: TGCGCCAGCAGCTTGGAAGGGGGCCGAGGCTACACCTTC
cdr3_aa: CASSLEGGRGYTF

clone_size: few
j_call: TRBJ2-7
d_call: .
v_call: TRBV7-7
cdr3_nt: TGTGCCAGCAGCTTATCGCCAGGGGACGAGCAGTACTTC
cdr3_aa: CASSLSPGDEQYF

clone_size: few
j_call: TRBJ2-7
d_call: TRBD2
v_call: TRBV9
cdr3_nt: TGTGCCAGCAGCGAGGGACTAGCGGGCACCTACGAGCAGTACTTC
cdr3_aa: CASSEGLAGTYEQYF